This section outlines one T cell receptor (beta chain) sequence together with its context. Antigen specificity is unknown. This record belongs to a study of OX40 agonist ivuxolimab in advanced cancers. Study-wide background: Dose-escalation patients were diagnosed with hepatocellular carcinoma, melanoma, renal cell cancer or head and neck cancer. Two cutaneous melanoma patients and one hepatocellular carcinoma patient, three in all, had partial responses. Study conclusions and caveats: Among the lowest levels of clonal expansion were found in partial responders at 0.1-3.0 mg/kg. Among some nonresponders, normalized T-cell clonal expansion was also low.

Repertoires were generated with immunoSEQ multiplex PCR, while TCRdb's copy carries only in-frame clones and drops some. Counted here are 76,000 or so clones, approximately 85% occurring once; the ten biggest clones make up about 0.6%. This CDR3 comprises 15 residues. Germline V CDR1 and CDR2: SGHRS, YFSETQ. V was shortened by 4 bases and J by 0 bases, with 12 bases between the two germline ends. The clonotype was recovered from an adult with an advanced solid tumor such as melanoma, head and neck, liver or kidney cancer. The sample consisted of CD4+ or CD8+ T cells sorted from blood, taken in a trial of the OX40 agonist ivuxolimab. The chain links TRBV5-1 to TRBJ2-3, with D perhaps given as TRBD1 or TRBD2 (6 bases each). The CDR3 spells CASSLGGHSTDTQYF. CDR3 bases: TGCGCCAGCAGCCTTGGGGGGCACAGCACAGATACGCAGTATTTT.